This T cell receptor (beta chain) was captured in a study of blood T cell repertoires in COVID-19. About the research overall: Sites across the United States, Italy and Spain contributed samples from acute and convalescent COVID-19. T cells, B-cell-depleted T cells, or PBMCs supplied cDNA or gDNA.

Seattle's cohort entered during active infection and was followed longitudinally. Trimming removed 4 bases from V and 5 bases from J, with 18 bases in between. Germline V CDR1 and CDR2: SGHRS, YFSETQ. This CDR3 contains 15 residues. Libraries were prepared by immunoSEQ multiplex PCR; TCRdb keeps only in-frame clonotypes and omits some of them. The sample gives approximately 250,000 clones, about nine tenths of which show up once; roughly 0.8% is in the top ten. This chain links TRBV5-1 with TRBJ1-2, with TRBD1 as a possible D gene (6 bases). The clonotype originates from a man younger than 40 with COVID-19, enrolled during active disease. The sample comprised peripheral blood. In DNA, the CDR3 is TGCGCCAGCAGCCCCCTCGAACAGGGCGGGTATGGCTACACCTTC. It is translated as CASSPLEQGGYGYTF.